This T cell receptor (beta chain) comes out of a study of blood T cell repertoires in COVID-19. For the study at large: The United States, Italy and Spain supplied acute and convalescent COVID-19 samples. Sources were T cells, B-cell-depleted T cells, or PBMCs; the material itself was cDNA or gDNA.

The study drew participants aged about 18 to 95 years from some 24 US areas. This table comes from immunoSEQ multiplex PCR, and its TCRdb copy is limited to in-frame clones, with some not included. The sample yields some 360,000 clones, about 88% seen once. For this clone: An end of the junction differs from the germline gene, which may be a read error.

The receptor was derived from a woman under 40 who had been exposed to COVID-19. The sequenced sample consisted of PBMCs or T cells enriched from blood (not recorded which).

The CDR3 DNA follows: TGCGGACTCAATAACAGGGGTGACACTGAAGCTTTCTTT. It is translated as CGLNNRGDTEAFF. The V gene is TRBV7-9, the J gene TRBJ1-1; TRBD1 aligns across 7 bases. Germline V lookup: CDR1 SEHNR, CDR2 FQNEAQ (reference sequence). The CDR3 runs 13 residues.